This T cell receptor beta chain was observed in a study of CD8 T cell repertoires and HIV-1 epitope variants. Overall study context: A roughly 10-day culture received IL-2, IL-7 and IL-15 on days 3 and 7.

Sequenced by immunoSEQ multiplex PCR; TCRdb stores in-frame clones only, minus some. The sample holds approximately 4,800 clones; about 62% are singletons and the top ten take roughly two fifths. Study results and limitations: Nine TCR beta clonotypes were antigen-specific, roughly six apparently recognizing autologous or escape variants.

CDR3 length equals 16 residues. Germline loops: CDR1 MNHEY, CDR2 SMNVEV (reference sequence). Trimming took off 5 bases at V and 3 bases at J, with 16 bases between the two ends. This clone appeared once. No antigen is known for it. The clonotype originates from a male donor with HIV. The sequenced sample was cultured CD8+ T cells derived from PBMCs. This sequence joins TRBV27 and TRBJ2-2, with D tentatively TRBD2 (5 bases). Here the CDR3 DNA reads TGTGCCAGCAGTCATGGACTTTCAGCCTACACCGGGGAGCTGTTTTTT. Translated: CASSHGLSAYTGELFF.